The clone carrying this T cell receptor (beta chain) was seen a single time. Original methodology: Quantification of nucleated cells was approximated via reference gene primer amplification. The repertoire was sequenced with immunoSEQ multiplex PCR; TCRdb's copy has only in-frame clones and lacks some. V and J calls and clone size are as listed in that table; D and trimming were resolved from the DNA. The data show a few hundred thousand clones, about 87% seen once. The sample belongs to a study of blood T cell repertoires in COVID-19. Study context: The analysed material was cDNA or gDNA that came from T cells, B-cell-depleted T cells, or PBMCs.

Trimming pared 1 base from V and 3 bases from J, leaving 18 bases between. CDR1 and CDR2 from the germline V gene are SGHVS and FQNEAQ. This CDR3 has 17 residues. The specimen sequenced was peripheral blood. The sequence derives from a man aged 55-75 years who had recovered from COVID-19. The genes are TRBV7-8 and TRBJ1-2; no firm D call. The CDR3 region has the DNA TGTGCCAGCAGCTTAGTCGTCCCGGGTATGGTCGACTATGGCTACACCTTC. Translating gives CASSLVVPGMVDYGYTF.